The 21 T cell receptor beta chains listed next were all sequenced from one sample in a study of T cell repertoires in ileal Crohn's disease (dated by TCRdb to the late 2010s). Library preparation was by the immunoSEQ multiplex PCR assay. TCRdb retrieved this table from immuneACCESS and kept in-frame rearrangements only. Not all clones are present; in checked studies, unresolved V genes account for under half, and no reason is known for the remainder. The sample data list some 8,000 clones, and roughly 73% of these were observed just once. The ten largest clones take up 8.4% of the sample. The sequenced material came from ileal tissue. The source is an adult with Crohn's disease.

The chain couples TRBV6-6 to TRBJ2-5, with 7 bases lining up with TRBD2. The CDR3 has 13 amino acids. The J segment lost 5 bases and the V segment lost 2 bases, leaving 2 bases of the junction unmatched. CDR1 and CDR2 (germline): MNHNY, SVGAGI (reference sequence). In nucleotides, the CDR3 is TGTGCCAGCAGTTACATCGGGGGGGAGACCCAGTACTTC. This sequence encodes CASSYIGGETQYF.

This chain connects TRBV5-6 to TRBJ1-4; D is ambiguous. The CDR3 is 18 residues long. V lost 1 base, J lost 0 bases, and 16 bases lay in between. CDR1 and CDR2 from the germline V gene are SGHDT and YYEEEE. The CDR3 coding sequence is TGTGCCAGCAGCTTGAGCGCCTTCCGGCTGGCAACTAATGAAAAACTGTTTTTT. This codes for CASSLSAFRLATNEKLFF.

The CDR3 loop reads CASKLGGGYEQYF. In nucleotides, the CDR3 is TGTGCCAGCAAGCTTGGGGGGGGCTACGAGCAGTACTTC. V and J are TRBV11-2 and TRBJ2-7; 7 nucleotides align to TRBD2. The CDR3 has 13 residues. Germline CDR1 and CDR2: SGHAT and FQNNGV. Losses at the gene ends were 7 bases for V and 3 bases for J; bases not matched to a gene: 6.

This clone counts as medium-sized. The rearrangement links TRBV7-2 to TRBJ2-7, with TRBD1 matching 7 bases. CDR3 size: 15 residues. V was clipped by 1 base and J by 4 bases; unmatched bases: 7. The V gene's germline CDR1 is SGHTA and CDR2 FQGNSA. CDR3 DNA sequence: TGTGCCAGCAGCTTAGATGCAGGGGGTATTTACGAGCAGTACTTC. Translating it yields CASSLDAGGIYEQYF.

This clone was seen a handful of times. V usage is TRBV11-3 and J usage is TRBJ2-2; 8 bases agree with TRBD2. This CDR3 contains 19 residues. J lost 0 bases, V lost 1 base, and 10 bases had no gene match. Germline V CDR1 and CDR2: SGHNT, YENEEA. CDR3 in DNA: TGTGCCAGCAGCTTAGGGGGGCGGGGGGCTCTCTCGAACACCGGGGAGCTGTTTTTT. Its protein product is CASSLGGRGALSNTGELFF. Full variable domain (missing parts from reference TRBV11-3 and TRBJ2-2): EAGVVQSPRYKIIEKKQPVAFWCNPISGHNTLYWYLQNLGQGPELLIRYENEEAVDDSQLPKDRFSAERLKGVDSTLKIQPAELGDSAVYLCASSLGGRGALSNTGELFFGEGSRLTVL.

The chain combines TRBV6-1 with TRBJ1-5; TRBD1 aligns across 7 bases. This CDR3 has 15 residues. The germline CDR1 and CDR2 sequences are MNHNS and SASEGT. V lost 3 bases and J lost 0; bases outside the gene matches: 2. The CDR3 spells CASSEGTVSNQPQHF. The CDR3 coding sequence is TGTGCCAGCAGTGAGGGGACAGTTAGCAATCAGCCCCAGCATTTT.

The V gene is TRBV19, the J gene TRBJ1-1; D is uncertain. V was clipped by 7 bases and J by 1 base, with 16 bases between them. Germline assignment: CDR1 LNHDA and CDR2 SQIVND (reference sequence). This CDR3 is built from 15 residues. This CDR3 reads CASTPLADSNTEAFF. The DNA of the CDR3 is TGTGCCAGTACTCCACTGGCAGACTCGAACACTGAAGCTTTCTTT.

The V and J genes are TRBV15 and TRBJ2-1; the match to TRBD1 covers 9 bases. Losses at the gene ends were 0 bases for V and 6 bases for J; bases not matched to a gene: 6. Germline loops: CDR1 LNHNV, CDR2 YYDKDF (reference sequence). This CDR3 has 16 residues. CDR3 amino acids: CATSRDQAQGANEQFF. CDR3 bases: TGTGCCACCAGCAGAGATCAAGCACAGGGGGCCAATGAGCAGTTCTTC. The complete variable domain, with remaining parts taken from reference TRBV15 and TRBJ2-1, reads DAMVIQNPRYQVTQFGKPVTLSCSQTLNHNVMYWYQQKSSQAPKLLFHYYDKDFNNEADTPDNFQSRRPNTSFCFLDIRSPGLGDTAMYLCATSRDQAQGANEQFFGPGTRLTVL.

This clone has just a few counts. V gene TRBV15 combines with J gene TRBJ1-2, with D hard to call. V gave up 0 bases and J gave up 10 bases, with 12 bases separating them. Germline loops: CDR1 LNHNV, CDR2 YYDKDF (reference sequence). The CDR3 loop spans 13 amino acids. For the CDR3, the DNA is TGTGCCACCAGCAGAGATGGAGCCCGGGACTACACCTTC. It yields the protein CATSRDGARDYTF.

This clone was detected a few times. The V gene is TRBV5-4, the J gene TRBJ2-2; the match to TRBD1 covers 8 bases. V shed 5 bases and J 0 bases; nucleotides not matched to a gene: 6. The CDR3 has 16 residues. Per the germline V gene, CDR1 is SGHNT and CDR2 is YYREEE (reference sequence). This CDR3 is CASRRGQGSNTGELFF. As DNA, the CDR3 is TGTGCCAGCAGGCGAGGACAGGGTTCGAACACCGGGGAGCTGTTTTTT.

CDR3 amino acids: CASSRKAGALYEQYF. The CDR3 DNA sequence: TGCGCCAGCAGCAGGAAAGCGGGGGCCCTCTACGAGCAGTACTTC. The chain combines TRBV5-1 with TRBJ2-7, with 8 bases aligning to TRBD2. CDR1 and CDR2 (germline): SGHRS, YFSETQ. With 4 bases clipped from V and 3 bases from J, the junction kept 9 bases outside the gene matches. The CDR3 contains 15 residues.

This clone is large. The chain uses TRBV29-1 and TRBJ2-1; TRBD1 agrees at 7 bases. CDR3 length equals 14 residues. V lost 6 bases to trimming and J lost 3 bases; unmatched junction nucleotides: 8. Germline values: CDR1 SQVTM, CDR2 ANQGSEA. The CDR3 sequence: CSVEPGQHYNEQFF. CDR3 nucleotides: TGCAGCGTAGAACCGGGACAGCACTACAATGAGCAGTTCTTC.

This clone was counted once. V usage is TRBV5-1 and J usage is TRBJ1-6, with TRBD1 matching 7 bases. V dropped 5 bases and J dropped 3; count of bases not matched to a gene: 2. Germline V gene sequence: CDR1 SGHRS, CDR2 YFSETQ. The CDR3 loop spans 14 amino acids. This CDR3 is CASRSGGYNSPLHF. The CDR3 bases are TGCGCCAGCAGGTCAGGGGGCTATAATTCACCCCTCCACTTT.

The rearrangement links TRBV10-1 to TRBJ2-3, with TRBD1 matching over 7 bases. The trim removed 3 bases at V and 6 bases at J, leaving 3 bases unmatched. There are 13 residues in the CDR3. The germline CDR1 and CDR2 sequences are WNHNN and SYGVQD (reference sequence). CDR3 coding DNA: TGCGCCAGCAGTGACGACAGGGCCGATACGCAGTATTTT. Translated, it gives CASSDDRADTQYF.

The rearrangement links TRBV14 to TRBJ2-7, with 7 bases that match TRBD2. The V and J ends lost 5 bases and 8 bases, in that order; junction bases with no gene match: 9. The CDR3 is 13 residues long. CDR1 SGHDN and CDR2 FVKESK come from the germline V gene. Here the CDR3 DNA reads TGTGCCAGCAGCTTTGGGCGGGGGACTCAGCAGTACTTC. Encoded protein: CASSFGRGTQQYF.

V is TRBV4-3 and J is TRBJ2-3; 9 bases are shared with TRBD2. The CDR3 spans 16 residues. The germline V gene has CDR1 LGHNA and CDR2 YSLEER. V shed 1 base and J 0 bases; nucleotides not matched to a gene: 2. The CDR3 sequence: CASSQGLAVSTDTQYF. CDR3 nucleotides: TGCGCCAGCAGCCAAGGACTAGCGGTGAGCACAGATACGCAGTATTTT.

The DNA for the CDR3 is TGCGCCAGCAGCGGACACAGGGGTTTTAACTATGGCTACACCTTC. Encoded protein: CASSGHRGFNYGYTF. J is TRBJ1-2 and V is TRBV5-1, with TRBD1 identical over 7 bases. The V segment lost 4 bases and the J segment 1 base; nucleotides outside the gene matches: 7. The CDR3 loop spans 15 amino acids. Germline values: CDR1 SGHRS, CDR2 YFSETQ.

The CDR3: CASSTQGNYGYTF. The DNA of the CDR3 is TGTGCCAGCAGCACTCAGGGGAACTATGGCTACACCTTC. V gene TRBV9 combines with J gene TRBJ1-2, with a weak D call TRBD1 (6 bases). This CDR3 is 13 amino acids long. In germline, CDR1 is SGDLS, CDR2 YYNGEE. The V gene lost 4 bases and the J gene lost 2 bases, with 9 bases spanning the gap.

The V gene is TRBV2, the J gene TRBJ2-2; 9 bases fit TRBD2. The CDR3 totals 15 residues. Trimming at V came to 6 bases and at J to 6 bases, leaving 8 bases not matched to a gene. CDR1 is SNHLY and CDR2 is FYNNEI in the germline V gene. The CDR3 DNA reads TGTGCCAGCAGGGCGGGCGGGGGGGCCCCCGGGGAGCTGTTTTTT. Translation: CASRAGGGAPGELFF.

The chain links TRBV12-1 to TRBJ1-1. TRBV12-1 is annotated as a pseudogene. The CDR3 loop spans 16 amino acids. The CDR3 loop is CASSFVRERGDTEAFF. The DNA of the CDR3 is TGTGCCAGCAGCTTTGTCCGGGAGAGGGGCGATACTGAAGCTTTCTTT.

The chain has TRBV7-8 and TRBJ1-1, with 7 nucleotides matching TRBD1. The CDR3 is made up of 13 amino acids. Germline V lookup: CDR1 SGHVS, CDR2 FQNEAQ. The junction had 6 bases not matched to a gene; V was cut back by 7 bases and J by 4 bases. The CDR3 region has the DNA TGTGCCAGCATCGGACAGGAGCGCACTGAAGCTTTCTTT. This sequence encodes CASIGQERTEAFF.